The 6 T cell receptor beta chains in this list originate from one sample, sequenced in a study of control samples from healthy donors and cancer patients. Measured with immunoSEQ multiplex PCR; TCRdb has only the in-frame clones, and not every one. The sample has roughly 59,000 clones, around 90% seen once. The specimen was PBMCs. Receptors were obtained from a man in his forties with colorectal cancer.

The chain employs TRBV4-1 and TRBJ1-6, with D unclear. V shed 4 bases and J shed 6 bases, with 13 bases lying between them. The V gene's germline CDR1 is MGHRA and CDR2 YSYEKL. The CDR3 runs 15 residues. The DNA of the CDR3 is TGCGCCAGCAGCCTCAGTGTTGCGATTAATTCACCCCTCCACTTT. It encodes CASSLSVAINSPLHF.

V gene TRBV7-9 combines with J gene TRBJ1-2; no definite D call. CDR1 SEHNR and CDR2 FQNEAQ come from the germline V gene (reference sequence). V lost 5 bases to trimming and J lost 1 base, with 8 bases between them. The length of the CDR3 is 13 residues. The CDR3 nucleotides read TGTGCCAGCAGCCCCCACCGTAACTATGGCTACACCTTC. It encodes CASSPHRNYGYTF.

V is TRBV6-5 and J is TRBJ1-2; possibly TRBD1 for D (6 bases). Germline-derived CDR1 and CDR2 are MNHEY and SVGAGI. The CDR3 is 14 amino acids. Trimming took off 6 bases at V and 4 bases at J, with 15 bases between the two ends. CDR3 in DNA: TGTGCCAGCAGAGAGGGGGGGGCTGCCTATGGCTACACCTTC. It codes for CASREGGAAYGYTF.

The chain carries TRBV6-5 and TRBJ1-5; D remains unclear. The V end lost 4 bases, the J end lost 9 bases, and 13 bases lay between the germline ends. CDR1 MNHEY and CDR2 SVGAGI come from the germline V gene. The CDR3 contains 13 residues. CDR3 nucleotide sequence: TGTGCCAGCAGTTCTAAGGGTGATCGGCCCCAGCATTTT. Translated: CASSSKGDRPQHF.

The rearrangement joins TRBV19 to TRBJ1-3; D remains unclear. The CDR3 spans 16 residues. Germline-derived CDR1 and CDR2 are LNHDA and SQIVND (reference sequence). V gave up 7 bases and J gave up 0 bases, with 16 bases separating them. The CDR3 here is CASTMGRTNSGNTIYF. As DNA, the CDR3 is TGTGCCAGTACTATGGGCAGAACGAACTCTGGAAACACCATATATTTT.

The chain joins TRBV3-1 (or the pseudogene TRBV3-2) to TRBJ1-5; D gene uncertain. V was pared by 0 bases and J by 0 bases, with 6 bases between. The germline CDR1 and CDR2 sequences are LGHDT and YNNKEL (reference sequence). CDR3 length equals 15 residues. CDR3 nucleotides: TGTGCCAGCAGCCAAGAGGGGAATAGCAATCAGCCCCAGCATTTT. This encodes CASSQEGNSNQPQHF.